What follows are 18 T cell receptor beta chains derived from one specimen sequenced in a study of PD-L1 blockade in urothelial cancer. Time point of the sample: pretreatment peripheral blood. Profiled with immunoSEQ multiplex PCR; TCRdb holds only in-frame clones, not every one. Of about 43,000 clones listed, 65% to 85% are singletons. The sample here was PBMCs, taken around atezolizumab (anti-PD-L1) treatment. The origin of the receptors is a man aged 60 to 75 with urothelial cancer.

In its sample, this clone was seen a few times. V gene TRBV28 combines with J gene TRBJ1-4, with 9 bases matching TRBD1. V trimming: 3 bases; J trimming: 6 bases; junction bases outside the gene matches: 20. The germline V gene has CDR1 MDHEN and CDR2 SYDVKM. This CDR3 is built from 20 residues. CDR3 residues: CASSFAHTPPPGQGDEKLFF. CDR3 DNA: TGTGCCAGCAGTTTTGCCCACACCCCTCCTCCGGGACAGGGTGATGAAAAACTGTTTTTT.

This clone was observed a single time. The gene calls are TRBV4-2 and TRBJ2-1, with TRBD2 identical over 13 bases. The CDR3 is 16 residues long. Losses at the gene ends were 1 base for V and 5 bases for J; bases not matched to a gene: 2. Germline lookup yields CDR1 LGHNA and CDR2 YNFKEQ. The chain's CDR3 is CASSQGTSGSNNEQFF. The CDR3 DNA is TGTGCCAGCAGCCAAGGGACTAGCGGGAGCAACAATGAGCAGTTCTTC.

This chain links TRBV4-2 with TRBJ2-3; 9 bases are shared with TRBD2. The CDR3 extends over 15 amino acids. With V trimmed by 4 bases and J by 2 bases, 4 bases remained unmatched. Germline lookup yields CDR1 LGHNA and CDR2 YNFKEQ. The CDR3 sequence is CASSRPSGNTDTQYF. Here the CDR3 DNA reads TGTGCCAGCAGCCGGCCTAGCGGGAACACAGATACGCAGTATTTT.

DNA for the CDR3: TGTGCCAGCTCACTTGGACAGAAAAACATTCAGTACTTC. Translated, it gives CASSLGQKNIQYF. The V call is TRBV18, the J call TRBJ2-4; D possibly corresponds to TRBD1 (6 bases). The CDR3 loop spans 13 amino acids. Trimming took 4 bases from V and 4 from J, leaving 8 bases between them. Germline assignment: CDR1 KGHSH and CDR2 LQKENI.

The gene calls are TRBV5-1 and TRBJ2-5, with 7 positions matching TRBD1. The germline CDR1 and CDR2 sequences are SGHRS and YFSETQ. V lost 4 bases, J lost 2 bases, and 5 bases stayed unmatched. This CDR3 has 14 residues. As DNA, the CDR3 is TGCGCCAGCAGCCTAGGGGGCGTACAAGAGACCCAGTACTTC. This encodes CASSLGGVQETQYF.

This clone was counted only a few times. The chain is built from TRBV28 and TRBJ1-6, with D perhaps TRBD1 (6 bases). Per the germline V gene, CDR1 is MDHEN and CDR2 is SYDVKM. The CDR3 length is 17 residues. V lost 2 bases, J lost 8 bases, and 19 bases lay in between. CDR3 amino acids: CASSLRRGGRGHSPLHF. The CDR3 DNA reads as TGTGCCAGCAGTTTACGCCGGGGGGGCAGGGGCCATTCACCCCTCCACTTT.

The rearrangement uses TRBV14 and TRBJ1-1, with unresolved D. V lost 0 bases and J lost 2, with 4 bases in between. The germline CDR1 and CDR2 sequences are SGHDN and FVKESK. This CDR3 has 13 amino acids. CDR3 in DNA: TGTGCCAGCAGCCAAGATACTAACACTGAAGCTTTCTTT. Amino acid sequence: CASSQDTNTEAFF.

This sequence joins TRBV29-1 and TRBJ2-1; 11 nucleotides agree with TRBD2. The V gene's germline CDR1 is SQVTM and CDR2 ANQGSEA. V trimming: 4 bases; J trimming: 5 bases; junction bases outside the gene matches: 10. The CDR3 length is 16 residues. The CDR3 sequence: CSVGFGGLAVNNEQFF. The CDR3 bases are TGCAGCGTTGGGTTCGGGGGACTAGCGGTAAACAATGAGCAGTTCTTC.

The chain employs TRBV28 and TRBJ2-7; tentatively, D is TRBD1 (5 bases). This CDR3 region has 11 residues. V lost 7 bases to trimming and J lost 3 bases, with 7 bases between them. CDR1 is MDHEN, CDR2 SYDVKM, per germline. The CDR3 protein is CASNQGYEQYF. DNA for the CDR3: TGTGCCAGCAATCAGGGCTACGAGCAGTACTTC.

The J gene is TRBJ2-5, the V gene TRBV12-5, with TRBD2 matching over 8 bases. In germline, CDR1 is LGHNT, CDR2 FRNRAP. The CDR3 is made up of 12 amino acids. V shed 7 bases and J 5 bases; nucleotides not matched to a gene: 3. The CDR3 coding sequence is TGTGCTAGTGCCGGGGGGGGTGAGACCCAGTACTTC. This translates into CASAGGGETQYF.

This clone was seen only a few times. The chain links TRBV14 to TRBJ2-3; perhaps TRBD1 as D (5 bases). The CDR3 is made up of 15 amino acids. The V end was cut by 8 bases, the J end by 1 base, with 16 bases between. Germline CDR1 and CDR2: SGHDN and FVKESK. The CDR3 DNA sequence: TGTGCCAGCTCTTCCAGGGCGTTCGGCACAGATACGCAGTATTTT. It translates to CASSSRAFGTDTQYF.

This sequence joins TRBV6-1 and TRBJ2-7, with 9 positions matching TRBD2. This CDR3 comprises 14 residues. Trimming removed 3 bases from V and 5 bases from J; junction bases left unmatched: 5. Germline lookup yields CDR1 MNHNS and CDR2 SASEGT. The DNA for the CDR3 is TGTGCCAGCAGTGAGTTAGCGGGAGTGAACGAGCAGTACTTC. This encodes CASSELAGVNEQYF.

The chain couples TRBV19 to TRBJ1-2; D call uncertain. The V gene's germline CDR1 is LNHDA and CDR2 SQIVND (reference sequence). The length of the CDR3 is 17 residues. The V and J ends lost 6 bases and 0 bases respectively, with 20 bases between them. CDR3 sequence: CASSPSTASLSNYGYTF. CDR3 nucleotides: TGTGCCAGTAGCCCTAGCACGGCTTCGCTCTCTAACTATGGCTACACCTTC.

This chain links TRBV28 with TRBJ2-6; 7 nucleotides match TRBD1. V lost 7 bases and J lost 4; bases outside the gene matches: 10. This CDR3 contains 16 residues. Germline assignment: CDR1 MDHEN and CDR2 SYDVKM. CDR3 sequence (DNA): TGTGCCAGCACCCTGGGACAGAACGCCGGGGCCAACGTCCTGACTTTC. It translates to CASTLGQNAGANVLTF.

The chain combines TRBV2 with TRBJ2-7, with 8 nucleotides matching TRBD1. The CDR3 runs 14 residues. The V gene end was trimmed by 8 bases and the J gene end by 0 bases; junction bases not matched to a gene: 6. Germline loops: CDR1 SNHLY, CDR2 FYNNEI. The CDR3: CASLRDRSSYEQYF. The CDR3, as DNA: TGTGCCAGCTTGAGGGACAGGAGCTCCTACGAGCAGTACTTC.

The CDR3 here is CASSTRLAGGTSYEQYF. CDR3 nucleotides: TGTGCCAGTAGTACGCGACTAGCGGGAGGGACTTCATACGAGCAGTACTTC. The chain employs TRBV19 and TRBJ2-7; TRBD2 matches at 14 bases. This CDR3 spans 17 amino acids. The J segment lost 4 bases and the V segment lost 4 bases, leaving 9 bases of the junction unmatched. The germline V gene has CDR1 LNHDA and CDR2 SQIVND (reference sequence). The entire variable domain, with the rest obtained from reference TRBV19 and TRBJ2-7, is as follows: DGGITQSPKYLFRKEGQNVTLSCEQNLNHDAMYWYRQDPGQGLRLIYYSQIVNDFQKGDIAEGYSVSREKKESFPLTVTSAQKNPTAFYLCASSTRLAGGTSYEQYFGPGTRLTVT.

The rearrangement joins TRBV6-1 to TRBJ1-3; weak D call: TRBD1 (5 bases). The germline gives CDR1 MNHNS, CDR2 SASEGT. Trimming pared 2 bases from V and 4 bases from J, leaving 12 bases between. The length of the CDR3 is 15 residues. This CDR3 reads CASSERQGSGNTIYF. CDR3 nucleotides: TGTGCCAGCAGTGAAAGGCAGGGCTCGGGAAACACCATATATTTT.

The chain has TRBV28 and TRBJ2-1; 7 bases line up with TRBD1. This CDR3 comprises 14 residues. Losses at the gene ends were 4 bases for V and 5 bases for J; bases not matched to a gene: 5. Looked up from germline, CDR1 is MDHEN and CDR2 is SYDVKM. The CDR3 loop reads CASSSTGVNNEQFF. The CDR3 DNA reads TGTGCCAGCAGTTCCACAGGGGTTAACAATGAGCAGTTCTTC.